What follows are 30 T cell receptor beta chains derived from one specimen sequenced in a study of T cell responses to AZD1222 COVID-19 vaccine. The table came from immunoSEQ multiplex PCR; TCRdb's copy has only in-frame clones and leaves some out. The sample lists 150,000 or so clones, 80% to 90% seen once, with about 5% in the top ten. This material consisted of peripheral blood, taken on day 0 of AZD1222 vaccination. All receptors come from an adult in good health.

V is TRBV11-2 and J is TRBJ1-4; TRBD1 matches 7 bases. The CDR3 runs 15 residues. Per the germline V gene, CDR1 is SGHAT and CDR2 is FQNNGV. After removal of 4 bases from V and 3 bases from J, the junction contained 5 bases not matched to a gene. The CDR3 loop is CASSSKTGPNEKLFF. In nucleotides, the CDR3 is TGTGCCAGCAGCTCAAAGACAGGGCCTAATGAAAAACTGTTTTTT.

This chain connects TRBV4-3 to TRBJ1-1; weak D call: TRBD1 (5 bases). V lost 1 base and J lost 2, with 14 bases in between. The CDR3 is 16 amino acids. CDR1 and CDR2 from the germline V gene are LGHNA and YSLEER. The CDR3 nucleotides are TGCGCCAGCAGCCAAGTGGCGCAGGGCTTCAACACTGAAGCTTTCTTT. Encoded protein: CASSQVAQGFNTEAFF.

The rearrangement links TRBV3-1 (or the pseudogene TRBV3-2) to TRBJ1-3; tentatively, D is TRBD1 (5 bases). Trimming took off 4 bases at V and 0 bases at J, with 10 bases between the two ends. The CDR3 covers 15 residues. Germline-derived CDR1 and CDR2 are LGHDT and YNNKEL (reference sequence). CDR3 bases: TGTGCCAGCAGCCCGTCGGGGACCTCTGGAAACACCATATATTTT. It is translated as CASSPSGTSGNTIYF.

As to this clone: The same CDR3 is also encoded by other DNA sequences in this sample. The CDR3 is CASSYDSSSGNTIYF. As DNA, the CDR3 is TGTGCCAGCAGTTACGATTCGAGCTCTGGAAACACCATATATTTT. The chain employs TRBV6-5 and TRBJ1-3; D is unresolved. The germline gives CDR1 MNHEY, CDR2 SVGAGI. The V end lost 2 bases, the J end lost 0 bases, and 8 bases lay between the germline ends. CDR3 length: 15 residues.

This clone was detected ten times or more. V gene TRBV9 combines with J gene TRBJ2-3, with TRBD2 matching 8 bases. Germline trimming cut 1 base from V and 3 bases from J; bases unmatched to any gene: 4. CDR3 length: 15 residues. Germline V gene lookup returns CDR1 SGDLS and CDR2 YYNGEE. The CDR3 is CASSVILAGTDTQYF. The CDR3 region has the DNA TGTGCCAGCAGCGTAATCCTAGCGGGTACAGATACGCAGTATTTT.

This clone has more than one count but fewer than ten. The V gene is TRBV3-1 (or the pseudogene TRBV3-2), the J gene TRBJ1-5; no definite D call. Germline CDR1 LGHDT, CDR2 YNNKEL (reference sequence). CDR3 length: 12 amino acids. Trimming left V 4 bases short and J 9 bases short, with 10 bases between. The CDR3 nucleotides are TGTGCCAGCAGCCGAGACCCGAGGCCCCAGCATTTT. Its translation is CASSRDPRPQHF.

The rearrangement joins TRBV25-1 to TRBJ2-3; D is unresolved. V was clipped by 1 base and J by 6 bases, with 11 bases between them. The CDR3 runs to 14 residues. Germline CDR1 reads MGHDK; CDR2 reads SYGVNS. Here the CDR3 reads CASSEFKGTDTQYF. CDR3 in DNA: TGTGCCAGCAGTGAATTTAAGGGAACGGATACGCAGTATTTT.

The rearrangement uses TRBV7-9 and TRBJ2-5, with D tentatively TRBD1 (5 bases). Germline-derived CDR1 and CDR2 are SEHNR and FQNEAQ (reference sequence). Trimming stripped 5 bases from V and 1 base from J, with 14 bases between. CDR3 length: 15 residues. CDR3 DNA: TGTGCCAGCAGCGGGGCCAGGGTGGCCCAAGAGACCCAGTACTTC. Encoded protein: CASSGARVAQETQYF.

The chain is built from TRBV1 and TRBJ2-1; TRBD2 is the table's D call and was not checked against the DNA. TRBV1 is annotated as a pseudogene. This CDR3 is 16 amino acids long. The CDR3 DNA reads as TGCACCAGCAGCCCTCCCGGGATATTACGGGTCAATGAGCAGTTCTTC. This encodes CTSSPPGILRVNEQFF.

This chain connects TRBV19 to TRBJ1-4; 7 nucleotides match TRBD1. This CDR3 contains 13 residues. Germline V gene sequence: CDR1 LNHDA, CDR2 SQIVND (reference sequence). Trimming removed 3 bases from V and 7 bases from J; junction bases left unmatched: 2. The CDR3 DNA reads TGTGCCAGTAGTATGGACAGGTCTGAAAAACTGTTTTTT. Protein sequence: CASSMDRSEKLFF.

This chain links TRBV4-3 with TRBJ1-5, with a weak D call TRBD1 (5 bases). Trimming left V 0 bases short and J 10 bases short, with 10 bases between. The CDR3 contains 13 residues. Germline values: CDR1 LGHNA, CDR2 YSLEER. The CDR3 nucleotides read TGCGCCAGCAGCCAAGATTTCACAGGCCCCCAGCATTTT. It codes for CASSQDFTGPQHF.

This clone was seen a handful of times. The CDR3 loop is CASSQEDRGRDQPQHF. The DNA of the CDR3 is TGTGCCAGCAGCCAGGAGGACAGGGGGCGCGATCAGCCCCAGCATTTT. The chain is built from TRBV3-1 (or the pseudogene TRBV3-2) and TRBJ1-5, with 11 bases that match TRBD1. Trimming cost V 3 bases and J 5 bases; bases outside gene matches: 6. The germline gives CDR1 LGHDT, CDR2 YNNKEL (reference sequence). This CDR3 comprises 16 residues.

As regards this clone: Within the sample, other DNA sequences also encode this same CDR3. The chain uses TRBV5-1 and TRBJ2-7; D is uncertain. Germline CDR1 is SGHRS and CDR2 is YFSETQ. V was clipped by 3 bases and J by 0 bases, with 10 bases between them. This CDR3 is 14 amino acids long. The CDR3, as DNA: TGCGCCAGCAGCTCGACTGGGGACTCCTACGAGCAGTACTTC. The encoded protein is CASSSTGDSYEQYF.

The J gene is TRBJ2-7, the V gene TRBV3-1 (or the pseudogene TRBV3-2); 8 bases map to TRBD1. This CDR3 has 15 amino acids. V shed 6 bases, J shed 0 bases, and the junction held 7 bases outside the gene matches. The germline V gene has CDR1 LGHDT and CDR2 YNNKEL (reference sequence). In DNA, the CDR3 is TGTGCCAGCAGGCTTTGGGACAGGCCCTCCTACGAGCAGTACTTC. Translated, it gives CASRLWDRPSYEQYF.

V and J are TRBV2 and TRBJ1-1; possible D gene TRBD1, 5 bases. The germline CDR1 and CDR2 sequences are SNHLY and FYNNEI. The CDR3 length is 15 residues. Trimming removed 4 bases at V and 4 bases at J, with 16 bases between. CDR3 nucleotides: TGTGCCAGCAGTGGGCCCCGGGACGGAATCACTGAAGCTTTCTTT. As protein: CASSGPRDGITEAFF.

Of note for this clone: It is unclear where the CDR3 begins or ends on the DNA, so no DNA is shown, and the CDR3 is as TCRdb lists it. Here the CDR3 reads CARLKGAGYYNCEQFF. The rearrangement uses TRBV19 and TRBJ2-1; the table's D call, TRBD2, has no DNA check behind it. The CDR3 numbers 16 amino acids, ends counted. Germline V lookup: CDR1 LNHDA, CDR2 SQIVND (reference sequence).

Concerning this clone itself: This may be a read error: a much more frequent sequence differs by one nucleotide. The J gene is TRBJ1-1, the V gene TRBV5-4; D might be TRBD1 (5 bases). Between the trimmed V and J ends, which lost 2 bases and 3 bases, there was a span of 5 bases. The V gene's germline CDR1 is SGHNT and CDR2 YYREEE (reference sequence). The CDR3 is 12 amino acids. CDR3 protein: CASSLQDTEAFF. The CDR3 bases are TGTGCCAGCAGCTTACAGGACACTGAAGCTTTCTTT.

This clone was observed a single time. For the CDR3, the DNA is TGTGCCAGCAGCGCCGGGTTGAACACCGGGGAGCTGTTTTTT. It codes for CASSAGLNTGELFF. The gene calls are TRBV7-3 and TRBJ2-2; D remains ambiguous. Germline loops: CDR1 SGHTA, CDR2 FQGTGA. The CDR3 extends over 14 amino acids. Trimming took off 5 bases at V and 1 base at J, with 8 bases between the two ends. The full variable domain, its missing parts supplied by reference TRBV7-3 and TRBJ2-2, is GAGVSQTPSNKVTEKGKYVELRCDPISGHTALYWYRQSLGQGPEFLIYFQGTGAADDSGLPNDRFFAVRPEGSVSTLKIQRTERGDSAVYLCASSAGLNTGELFFGEGSRLTVL.

This clone was counted only a few times. This rearrangement joins TRBV7-3 to TRBJ2-3; D not certain. Trimming left V 2 bases short and J 2 bases short, with 5 bases between. The CDR3 is 13 amino acids. Germline CDR1 reads SGHTA; CDR2 reads FQGTGA. Here the CDR3 DNA reads TGTGCCAGCAGCTTAGTCCACACAGATACGCAGTATTTT. Encoded protein: CASSLVHTDTQYF.

The chain uses TRBV9 and TRBJ1-4, with D tentatively TRBD1 (6 bases). Germline CDR1 SGDLS, CDR2 YYNGEE. CDR3 length: 15 amino acids. Trimming left V 0 bases short and J 6 bases short, with 12 bases between. CDR3: CASSVDRGAYEKLFF. The CDR3 nucleotides are TGTGCCAGCAGCGTAGATCGGGGGGCTTATGAAAAACTGTTTTTT.

This chain joins TRBV6-5 and TRBJ2-7; D perhaps matches TRBD2 (5 bases). The CDR3 runs to 14 residues. Trimming stripped 7 bases from V and 2 bases from J, with 15 bases between. Germline assignment: CDR1 MNHEY and CDR2 SVGAGI. CDR3 coding DNA: TGTGCCAGCATCGATTCCGGGGTTACCTACGAGCAGTACTTC. It yields the protein CASIDSGVTYEQYF.

The rearrangement uses TRBV19 and TRBJ1-4; 7 nucleotides align to TRBD1. Germline CDR1 reads LNHDA; CDR2 reads SQIVND (reference sequence). The J segment lost 2 bases and the V segment lost 7 bases, leaving 13 bases of the junction unmatched. The CDR3 length is 17 residues. CDR3 protein: CASTKWAGGSTNEKLFF. The CDR3 DNA is TGTGCCAGTACCAAATGGGCAGGGGGTAGTACTAATGAAAAACTGTTTTTT.

The V and J genes are TRBV5-1 and TRBJ1-6; D call uncertain. CDR1 and CDR2 from the germline V gene are SGHRS and YFSETQ. The CDR3 is 14 residues long. V lost 1 base and J lost 7, with 9 bases in between. CDR3 bases: TGCGCCAGCAGCTTGTCGAGAGGGAATTCACCCCTCCACTTT. The encoded protein is CASSLSRGNSPLHF.

CDR3 loop: CASPGGKRTGEQFF. In DNA, the CDR3 is TGCGCCAGCCCGGGCGGGAAGAGGACAGGTGAGCAGTTCTTC. The chain employs TRBV23-1 and TRBJ2-1; tentatively, D is TRBD1 (7 bases). TRBV23-1 is treated as an ORF (open reading frame) with a function not yet certain. This CDR3 comprises 14 residues. The V and J ends lost 8 bases and 9 bases respectively, with 20 bases between them.

The chain's CDR3 is CAWSVHGMNTEAFF. For the CDR3, the DNA is TGTGCCTGGAGTGTGCATGGAATGAACACTGAAGCTTTCTTT. V usage is TRBV30 and J usage is TRBJ1-1, with D unclear. The germline CDR1 and CDR2 sequences are GTSNPN and SVGIG (reference sequence). The V and J ends lost 0 bases and 0 bases respectively, with 8 bases between them. The CDR3 spans 14 residues.

This clone has more than one count but fewer than ten. This chain joins TRBV9 and TRBJ2-7; D ambiguous. This CDR3 region has 12 residues. Trimming took 3 bases from V and 5 from J, leaving 9 bases between them. Germline V gene data show CDR1 as SGDLS and CDR2 as YYNGEE. In DNA, the CDR3 is TGTGCCAGCAGCGGCATATCGGACGAGCAGTACTTC. Its translation is CASSGISDEQYF.

The J gene is TRBJ2-2, the V gene TRBV7-9; TRBD2 matches 14 bases. V lost 0 bases to trimming and J lost 5 bases; unmatched junction nucleotides: 8. Germline V gene data show CDR1 as SEHNR and CDR2 as FQNEAQ (reference sequence). CDR3 length: 19 residues. The CDR3 coding sequence is TGTGCCAGCAGCTTAGCCCCGGGACTAGCGGGAGTAGGTACCGGGGAGCTGTTTTTT. As protein: CASSLAPGLAGVGTGELFF.

This chain joins TRBV5-1 and TRBJ2-7; D is unresolved. V lost 3 bases to trimming and J lost 4 bases, with 14 bases between them. The CDR3 contains 14 residues. From germline, CDR1 is SGHRS and CDR2 YFSETQ. CDR3 coding DNA: TGCGCCAGCAGCTCCGCCGGGCTTAGATACGAGCAGTACTTC. Its protein is CASSSAGLRYEQYF.

Only a few counts were recorded for this clone. This chain uses TRBV14 with TRBJ1-3; 7 positions agree with TRBD1. The germline CDR1 and CDR2 sequences are SGHDN and FVKESK. V trimming: 2 bases; J trimming: 0 bases; junction bases outside the gene matches: 4. CDR3 length: 16 residues. CDR3 sequence (DNA): TGTGCCAGCAGCCAAATAGGGACAGACTCTGGAAACACCATATATTTT. This translates into CASSQIGTDSGNTIYF.

V gene TRBV7-3 combines with J gene TRBJ2-1; 11 bases line up with TRBD2. The CDR3 length is 16 residues. J gave up 3 bases and V 5 bases, and 6 bases lay outside the gene matches. Germline loops: CDR1 SGHTA, CDR2 FQGTGA. The CDR3 DNA reads as TGTGCCAGCAGCCTCGAAACTAGCGGGAGCTACAATGAGCAGTTCTTC. Amino acid sequence: CASSLETSGSYNEQFF.